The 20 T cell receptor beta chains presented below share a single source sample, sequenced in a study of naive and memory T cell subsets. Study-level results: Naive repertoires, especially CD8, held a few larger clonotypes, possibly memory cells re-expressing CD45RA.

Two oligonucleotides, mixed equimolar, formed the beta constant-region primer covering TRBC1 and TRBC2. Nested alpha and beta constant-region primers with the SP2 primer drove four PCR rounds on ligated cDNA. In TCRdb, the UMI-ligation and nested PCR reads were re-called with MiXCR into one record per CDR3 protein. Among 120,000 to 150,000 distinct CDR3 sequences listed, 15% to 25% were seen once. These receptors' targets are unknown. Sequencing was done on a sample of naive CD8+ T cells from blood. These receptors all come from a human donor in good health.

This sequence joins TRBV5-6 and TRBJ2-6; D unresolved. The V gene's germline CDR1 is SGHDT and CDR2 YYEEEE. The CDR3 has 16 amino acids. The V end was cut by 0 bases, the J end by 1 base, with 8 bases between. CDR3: CASSLGRWSGANVLTF. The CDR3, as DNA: TGTGCCAGCAGCTTGGGAAGGTGGTCTGGGGCCAACGTCCTGACTTTC.

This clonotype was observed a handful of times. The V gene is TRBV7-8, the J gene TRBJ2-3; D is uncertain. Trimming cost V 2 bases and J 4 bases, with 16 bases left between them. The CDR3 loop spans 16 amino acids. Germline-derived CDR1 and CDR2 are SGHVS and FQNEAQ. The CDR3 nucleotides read TGTGCCAGCAGCTTACAGGAATTCGGCTTTTCAGATACGCAGTATTTT. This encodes CASSLQEFGFSDTQYF.

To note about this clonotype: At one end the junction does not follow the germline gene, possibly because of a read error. The CDR3 sequence: CATSSNTDTQYF. The DNA of the CDR3 is TGTGCCACCAGTTCCAACACAGATACGCAGTATTTT. V usage is TRBV28 and J usage is TRBJ2-3; D remains ambiguous. This CDR3 region has 12 residues. Germline-derived CDR1 and CDR2 are MDHEN and SYDVKM. Supplemented by reference TRBV28 and TRBJ2-3, the full variable domain reads DVKVTQSSRYLVKRTGEKVFLECVQDMDHENMFWYRQDPGLGLRLIYFSYDVKMKEKGDIPEGYSVSREKKERFSLILESASTNQTSMYLCATSSNTDTQYFGPGTRLTVL.

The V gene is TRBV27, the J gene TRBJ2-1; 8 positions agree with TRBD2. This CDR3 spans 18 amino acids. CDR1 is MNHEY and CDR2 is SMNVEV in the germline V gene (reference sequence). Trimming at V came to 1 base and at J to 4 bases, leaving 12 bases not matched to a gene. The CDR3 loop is CASSLFNPSGRAYNEQFF. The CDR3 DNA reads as TGTGCCAGCAGTTTATTTAACCCTTCCGGGAGGGCGTACAATGAGCAGTTCTTC.

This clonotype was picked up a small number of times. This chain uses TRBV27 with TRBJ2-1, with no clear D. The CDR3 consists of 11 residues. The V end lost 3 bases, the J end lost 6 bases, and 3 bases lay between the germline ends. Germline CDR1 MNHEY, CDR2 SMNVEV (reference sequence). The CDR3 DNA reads TGTGCCAGCAGTTTGTTCAATGAGCAGTTCTTC. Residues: CASSLFNEQFF.

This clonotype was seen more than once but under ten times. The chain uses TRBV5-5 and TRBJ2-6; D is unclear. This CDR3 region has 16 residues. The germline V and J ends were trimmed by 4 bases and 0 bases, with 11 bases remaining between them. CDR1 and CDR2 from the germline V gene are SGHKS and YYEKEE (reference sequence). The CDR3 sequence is CASSITGFSGANVLTF. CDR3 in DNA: TGTGCCAGCAGCATTACCGGTTTCTCTGGGGCCAACGTCCTGACTTTC.

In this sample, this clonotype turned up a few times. The CDR3 sequence is CATPFPPYYEQYF. The CDR3 DNA sequence: TGTGCCACCCCTTTCCCCCCATACTACGAGCAGTACTTC. The V call is TRBV2, the J call TRBJ2-7; D unclear. Trimming took 10 bases from V and 3 from J, leaving 16 bases between them. Per germline, CDR1 SNHLY and CDR2 FYNNEI. The CDR3 length is 13 residues.

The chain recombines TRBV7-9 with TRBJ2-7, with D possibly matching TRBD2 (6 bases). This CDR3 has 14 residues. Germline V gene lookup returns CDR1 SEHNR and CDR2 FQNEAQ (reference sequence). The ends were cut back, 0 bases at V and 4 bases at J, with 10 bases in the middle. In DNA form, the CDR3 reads TGTGCCAGCAGCTTAGCTTGGACTAAATACGAGCAGTACTTC. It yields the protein CASSLAWTKYEQYF.

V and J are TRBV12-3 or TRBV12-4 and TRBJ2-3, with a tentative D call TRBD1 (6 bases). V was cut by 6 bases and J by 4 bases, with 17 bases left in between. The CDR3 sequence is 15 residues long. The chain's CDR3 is CASSRRGSSADTQYF. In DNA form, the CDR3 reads TGTGCCAGCAGCCGTAGGGGGTCCAGCGCAGATACGCAGTATTTT.

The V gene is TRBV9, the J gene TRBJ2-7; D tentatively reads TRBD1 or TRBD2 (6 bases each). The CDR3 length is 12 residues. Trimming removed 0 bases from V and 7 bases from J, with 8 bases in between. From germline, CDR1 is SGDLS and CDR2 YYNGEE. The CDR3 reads CASSVEGGEQYF. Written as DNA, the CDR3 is TGTGCCAGCAGCGTAGAAGGGGGGGAGCAGTACTTC.

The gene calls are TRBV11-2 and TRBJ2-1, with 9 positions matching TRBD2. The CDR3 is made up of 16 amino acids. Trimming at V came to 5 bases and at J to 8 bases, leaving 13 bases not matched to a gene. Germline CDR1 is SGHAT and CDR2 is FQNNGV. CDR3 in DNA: TGTGCCAGCAGCATCCTTCCAGCGGGGGGCATATATGAGCAGTTCTTC. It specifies CASSILPAGGIYEQFF.

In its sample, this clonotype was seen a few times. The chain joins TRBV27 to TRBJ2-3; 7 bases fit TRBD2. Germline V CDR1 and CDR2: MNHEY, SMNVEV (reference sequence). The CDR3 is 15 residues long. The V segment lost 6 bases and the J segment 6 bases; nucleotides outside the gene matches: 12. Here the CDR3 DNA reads TGTGCCAGCAGCATTAGCGGGCGTGACCCCGATACGCAGTATTTT. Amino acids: CASSISGRDPDTQYF.

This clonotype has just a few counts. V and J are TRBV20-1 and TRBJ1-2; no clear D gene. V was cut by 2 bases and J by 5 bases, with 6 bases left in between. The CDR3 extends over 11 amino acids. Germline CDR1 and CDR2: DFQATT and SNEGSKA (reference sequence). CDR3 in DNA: TGCAGTGCTAGAACGGGGTATGGCTACACCTTC. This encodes CSARTGYGYTF.

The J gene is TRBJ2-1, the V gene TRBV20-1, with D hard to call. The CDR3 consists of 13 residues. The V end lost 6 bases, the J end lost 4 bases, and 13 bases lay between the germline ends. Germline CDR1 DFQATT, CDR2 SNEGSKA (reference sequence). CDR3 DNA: TGCAGTGCCCAAGGGTACTCATACAATGAGCAGTTCTTC. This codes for CSAQGYSYNEQFF.

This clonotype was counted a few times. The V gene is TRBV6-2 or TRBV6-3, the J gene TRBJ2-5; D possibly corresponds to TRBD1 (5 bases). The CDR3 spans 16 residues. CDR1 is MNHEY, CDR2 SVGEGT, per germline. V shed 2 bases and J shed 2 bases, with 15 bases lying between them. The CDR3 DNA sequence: TGTGCCAGCAGTTACGGGGCTCCCGGGCCACAAGAGACCCAGTACTTC. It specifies CASSYGAPGPQETQYF.

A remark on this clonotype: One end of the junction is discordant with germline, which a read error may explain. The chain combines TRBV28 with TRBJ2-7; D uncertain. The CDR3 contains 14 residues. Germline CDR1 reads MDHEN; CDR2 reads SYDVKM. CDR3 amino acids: CASSFRLGSFEQYF. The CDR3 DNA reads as TGTGCCAGCAGTTTCCGGCTCGGTTCCTTCGAGCAGTACTTC.

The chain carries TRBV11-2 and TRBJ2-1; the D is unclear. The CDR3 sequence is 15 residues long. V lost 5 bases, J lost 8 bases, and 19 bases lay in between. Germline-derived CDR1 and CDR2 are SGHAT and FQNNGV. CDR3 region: CASSLTWELWDEQFF. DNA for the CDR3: TGTGCCAGCAGCCTGACCTGGGAACTATGGGATGAGCAGTTCTTC.

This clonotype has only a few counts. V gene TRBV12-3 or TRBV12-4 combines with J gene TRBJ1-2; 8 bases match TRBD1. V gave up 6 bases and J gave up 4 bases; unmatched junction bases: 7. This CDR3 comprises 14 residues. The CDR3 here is CASSPGGAGYGYTF. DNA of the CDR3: TGTGCCAGCAGCCCAGGGGGCGCGGGCTATGGCTACACCTTC.

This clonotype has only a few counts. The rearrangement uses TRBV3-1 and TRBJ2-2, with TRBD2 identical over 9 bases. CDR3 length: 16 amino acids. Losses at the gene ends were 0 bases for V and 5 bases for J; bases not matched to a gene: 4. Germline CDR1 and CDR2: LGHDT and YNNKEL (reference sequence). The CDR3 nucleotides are TGTGCCAGCAGCCAAGATGTCACTAGCGGGACCGGGGAGCTGTTTTTT. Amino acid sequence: CASSQDVTSGTGELFF.

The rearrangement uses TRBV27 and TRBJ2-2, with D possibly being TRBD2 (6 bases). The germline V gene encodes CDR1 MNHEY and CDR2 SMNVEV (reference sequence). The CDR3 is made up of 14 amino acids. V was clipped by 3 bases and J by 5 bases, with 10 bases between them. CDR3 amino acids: CASSLAGTTGELFF. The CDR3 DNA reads TGTGCCAGCAGTTTGGCGGGAACGACCGGGGAGCTGTTTTTT.